Given below is one T cell receptor (beta chain) in context. This clonotype was picked up a small number of times. This clone's antigen is unknown. No much larger clonotype is one base removed from it; base qualities were not supplied. This sample is part of a study of blood T cells in healthy people across ages (dated by TCRdb to the mid-2010s). In the study overall: In model experiments, template switching captured roughly one uniquely barcoded TCR beta cDNA molecule for every two T cells. To avoid experimental bias, donors of different ages were randomly spread across the sequencing lanes. Donors were grouped into four age groups: young (average 16 years), middle-aged (39), aged (62) and long-lived (just over 80). To track age-related changes in TCR beta repertoire diversity, the study relied on deep sequencing normalized with unique cDNA molecular identifiers. The study analyzed two additional independent replicas of 1 million unique cDNA reads from the same blood draw for two donors, one aged 18 to 30 and one aged 80 or older. Results and caveats for the whole study, not just this receptor: Observed TCR beta diversity per million T cells fell roughly linearly with age, and a significant reduction was already apparent by age approximately 40. Because profiling used bulk unsorted PBMCs, naive and antigen-experienced compartments could not be compared conclusively. Because donor CMV infection status was unknown, age-related changes in expanded clonotypes were potentially confounded. Estimates of total diversity based on one million sequenced T cells were considered lower bounds and underestimates. The long-lived group showed more naive CD4+ T cells, fewer expanded clones and increased TCR diversity than the aged group, suggesting age selection. The percentage of naive T cells measured by flow cytometry correlated strongly with observed TCR beta diversity.

The library was built by means of 5' RACE. Sequencing instrument: Illumina HiSeq 2500. A second roughly 6 to 12 cycle PCR used a sample-barcoded 5' primer and a J-beta primer mix. A template-switch 5' adaptor carrying 12 random nucleotides introduced a unique molecular identifier onto each TCR beta cDNA molecule. At least 2.5 million CDR3-containing paired-end reads were obtained from each sample. All of the RNA was converted into first-strand cDNA using the Mint cDNA synthesis kit, with a TRBC-specific oligonucleotide serving as the primer. After uracil-DNA glycosylase treatment, a first 18-cycle PCR used universal primers M1SS and BC2_uni_R on all cDNA. As for the authors' bioinformatics: Each sample was normalized by randomly selecting 1 million high-quality reads, each carrying a distinct molecular identifier. Instead of being binned into consensus sequences, reads that shared molecular identifiers were thrown out. CDR3 identification, clonotype clustering and error correction used MiTCR with a Q25 quality threshold and the strictest error-elimination algorithm. Lower-bound total TCR beta diversity was estimated with a nonparametric unseen species model using Euler transformation. TCRdb trimmed public reads at Q25 via fastp, called clones via MiXCR and kept in-frame beta chains. Identical CDR3 proteins give one entry, which carries the most common genes and DNA. The V and J calls reflect TCRdb's pipeline rather than the authors' work. Counted in this sample were around 1,500,000 distinct CDR3 sequences; 28% of them appeared once. 7% to 9% of the sample lies in the top ten.

Systemically healthy Caucasian individuals from Russia, around 38 in total and aged about 6 to 95 years, were included as donors. Each donor gave ten milliliters of peripheral blood, collected into EDTA-treated Vacutainer tubes. Ficoll-Paque density-gradient centrifugation was used to isolate PBMCs, with at least 7 million per sample. Trizol reagent was used to extract total RNA from the PBMCs, yielding at least 6 micrograms per sample. Naive CD45RAhigh/CD27high T cell percentages were measured by flow cytometry on a PBMC aliquot from every donor. Material for sequencing was blood. The TCR comes from a woman in her twenties or thirties in good health.

The DNA sequence is TGTGCCAGCAGTTACGTTAGGGATGAGCAGTTCTTC. Protein translation: CASSYVRDEQFF. Recombination linked TRBV6-6 to TRBJ2-1, with the D gene call left open. V is cut by 2 bases and J by 8 bases, and the space between the germline ends is 7 bases. CDR1 and CDR2 are drawn from the germline V gene (reference sequence): MNHNY, SVGAGI. Spanning cysteine to phenylalanine, the CDR3 consists of 12 amino acids. This entry keeps only the CDR3 DNA: 36 bases, framed from base 1.